The clone carrying this T cell receptor (beta chain) was recorded many times. Its antigen is still unknown. The time point was: sample taken at primary tumor resection. Unsorted whole RNA samples from tumor, nontumor lung or frozen PBMC were sequenced. Trimming cost V 4 bases and J 2 bases; bases outside gene matches: 5. This CDR3 has 16 amino acids. CDR1 MRHNA and CDR2 SNTAGT come from the germline V gene. TCR cDNA molecules were tagged individually, and each one carried a unique molecular identifier. MiXCR, applied by TCRdb to the 5' RACE reads, yields one record per CDR3 protein. This sample has roughly 40,000 distinct CDR3 sequences, with approximately 6.8% found just once. The source of the sample is a study of spatial heterogeneity in lung cancer. Study-level background: The library had UMIs, and each TCR and UMI pair averaged more than ten raw reads. Study-wide results and limits: TCRs found ubiquitously expanded in tumor appeared in blood more at resection than at follow-up.

The chain links TRBV6-4 to TRBJ2-3, with 11 bases that match TRBD2. The input for sequencing was PBMCs, taken at surgery. This receptor was taken from a female donor with early-stage non-small cell lung cancer. The DNA of the CDR3 is TGTGCCAGCAGTGCTACTAGCGGGGGATCCACAGATACGCAGTATTTT. Protein product: CASSATSGGSTDTQYF.